Given below is one T cell receptor beta chain in context. This sample is part of a study of blood T cell repertoires in COVID-19. Study overall: Sites across the United States, Italy and Spain contributed samples from acute and convalescent COVID-19. T cells, B-cell-depleted T cells, or PBMCs supplied cDNA or gDNA.

The protocol was immunoSEQ multiplex PCR, while the TCRdb copy is restricted to in-frame clones and leaves out a portion. The sample shows approximately 260,000 clones, around 89% of them seen only once. Participants, 18 to 89 years old, spanned under 30 US areas. V lost 5 bases and J lost 3, with 8 bases in between. Germline values: CDR1 SEHNR, CDR2 FQNEAQ (reference sequence). The CDR3 spans 13 residues. The source material was PBMCs or T cells enriched from blood (not recorded which). The clonotype was recovered from a woman aged 40 to 50 with acute COVID-19. V is TRBV7-9 and J is TRBJ2-1; D remains ambiguous. Written as DNA, the CDR3 is TGTGCCAGCAGCCCCCCCGGCTACAATGAGCAGTTCTTC. Protein product: CASSPPGYNEQFF.